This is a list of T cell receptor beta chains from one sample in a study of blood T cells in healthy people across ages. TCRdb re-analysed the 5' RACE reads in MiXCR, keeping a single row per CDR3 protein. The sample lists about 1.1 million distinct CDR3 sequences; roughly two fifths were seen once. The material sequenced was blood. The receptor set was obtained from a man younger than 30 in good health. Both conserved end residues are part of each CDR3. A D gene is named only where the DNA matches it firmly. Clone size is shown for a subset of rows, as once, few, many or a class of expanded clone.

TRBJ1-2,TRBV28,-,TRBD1,CASIGQGAEGYTF,TGTGCCAGCATAGGACAGGGGGCCGAGGGCTACACCTTC
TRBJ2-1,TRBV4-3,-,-,CASSQDLGATYNEQFF,TGCGCCAGCAGCCAAGACCTGGGGGCTACCTACAATGAGCAGTTCTTC
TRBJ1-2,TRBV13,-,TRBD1,CASSTGTAVYGYTF,TGTGCCAGCAGCACTGGGACAGCTGTCTATGGCTACACCTTC
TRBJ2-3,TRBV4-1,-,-,CASSLVARSSTDTQYF,TGCGCCAGCAGCCTCGTTGCGCGGTCTAGCACAGATACGCAGTATTTT
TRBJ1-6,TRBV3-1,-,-,CASSPWRGKANNSPLHF,TGTGCCAGCAGCCCTTGGAGGGGGAAGGCCAATAATTCACCCCTCCACTTT
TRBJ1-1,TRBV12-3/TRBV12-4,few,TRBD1,CATKGQGLEGTEAFF,TGTGCCACGAAAGGACAGGGGCTGGAAGGCACTGAAGCTTTCTTT
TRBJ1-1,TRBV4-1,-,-,CASSQIDLGFRRTEAFF,TGCGCCAGCAGCCAAATTGATCTGGGCTTCAGGAGGACTGAAGCTTTCTTT
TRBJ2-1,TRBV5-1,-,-,CAGGLDTIGSYNEQFF,TGCGCCGGCGGCTTGGACACGATAGGCTCCTACAATGAGCAGTTCTTC
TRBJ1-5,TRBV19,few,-,CASSDPSSNQPQHF,TGTGCCAGTAGTGACCCTTCTAGCAATCAGCCCCAGCATTTT
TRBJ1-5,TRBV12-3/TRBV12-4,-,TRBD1,CASSVTGTNQPQHF,TGTGCCAGCAGTGTGACAGGGACCAATCAGCCCCAGCATTTT
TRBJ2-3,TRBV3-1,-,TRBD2,CASSRAGAYTDTQYF,TGTGCCAGCAGCCGAGCGGGGGCCTACACAGATACGCAGTATTTT
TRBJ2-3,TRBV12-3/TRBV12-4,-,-,CASSSTWGNTQYF,TGTGCCAGCAGCTCTACGTGGGGAAATACGCAGTATTTT
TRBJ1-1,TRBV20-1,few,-,CSAVENTEAFF,TGCAGTGCTGTAGAGAACACTGAAGCTTTCTTT
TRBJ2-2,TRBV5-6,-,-,CASSLLLFNTGELFF,TGTGCCAGCAGCTTGTTACTGTTCAACACCGGGGAGCTGTTTTTT
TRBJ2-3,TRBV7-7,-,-,CVSSRTHGDTQYF,TGTGTCAGCAGCCGGACTCATGGAGATACGCAGTATTTT
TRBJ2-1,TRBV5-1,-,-,CASSLVAGPDNEQFF,TGCGCCAGCAGCTTAGTGGCAGGGCCGGACAATGAGCAGTTCTTC
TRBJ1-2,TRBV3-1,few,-,CASSQIGPGTHGGYTF,TGTGCCAGCAGCCAGATAGGGCCCGGGACCCATGGCGGCTACACCTTC
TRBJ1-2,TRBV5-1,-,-,CASSLESGGRYGYTF,TGCGCCAGCAGCTTGGAAAGCGGGGGGAGATATGGCTACACCTTC